This TCR beta chain stems from a study of T-cell reconstitution after alpha-beta-depleted transplantation in children (dated by TCRdb to the mid-2010s). With regard to the full study: Using TCR repertoire profiling, the study followed T-cell immune reconstitution in a quantitative way in children after TCRalphabeta/CD19-depleted allogeneic hematopoietic cell transplantation.

A few counts support this clonotype. It has no known antigen specificity. No qualities accompany the bases; no much larger clone lies one base away. The library was prepared using PCR. TCRdb shows the sequencer as Illumina HiSeq 2500. TCR library preparation used molecular barcoding, with unique molecular identifiers applied to normalize quantification of the TCRbeta repertoire. TCRdb passed the public sequencing reads through fastp at Q25 and MiXCR, retaining productive beta sequences. Rows with one shared CDR3 protein collapse into an entry with the most common genes and DNA. Counted in this sample were about 610,000 distinct CDR3 sequences; roughly a tenth of them appeared once. The ten biggest clones cover roughly 4% of the sample. This specimen was PBMCs from the stem cell graft donor, taken from the stem cell graft. The sequence was collected from a human donor who donated a stem cell graft to a child with acute myeloid leukemia.

The nucleotide sequence reads TGCAGCGTGATCGGGGCCCGCAACTCTGGAAACACCATATATTTT. Translated, it reads CSVIGARNSGNTIYF. The V and J segments used are TRBV29-1 and TRBJ1-3; a tentative D match to TRBD1 spans 5 bases. CDR1 and CDR2 were assigned from the germline V gene as SQVTM and ANQGSEA. V gives up 6 bases and J gives up 0 bases, and the segment between their germline ends measures 15 bases. The CDR3 sequence holds 15 residues, the cysteine and phenylalanine included. The read is trimmed to its CDR3 DNA, 45 bases read in frame from base 1.